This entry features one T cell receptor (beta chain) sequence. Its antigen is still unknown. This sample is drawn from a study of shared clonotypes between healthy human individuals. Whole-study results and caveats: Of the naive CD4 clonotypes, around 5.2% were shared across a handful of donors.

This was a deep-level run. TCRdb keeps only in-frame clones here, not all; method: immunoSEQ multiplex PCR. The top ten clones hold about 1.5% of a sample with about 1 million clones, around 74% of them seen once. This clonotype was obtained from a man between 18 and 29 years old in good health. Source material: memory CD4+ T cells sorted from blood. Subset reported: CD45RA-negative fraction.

The CDR3 coding sequence is TGTGCCAGCAGTTACGCGACAGGGACGGCTTACGAGCAGTACTTC. Its protein is CASSYATGTAYEQYF. This chain joins TRBV6-6 and TRBJ2-7, with TRBD1 identical over 7 bases. Germline V gene sequence: CDR1 MNHNY, CDR2 SVGAGI (reference sequence). With 2 bases clipped from V and 4 bases from J, the junction kept 8 bases outside the gene matches. The CDR3 length is 15 residues.